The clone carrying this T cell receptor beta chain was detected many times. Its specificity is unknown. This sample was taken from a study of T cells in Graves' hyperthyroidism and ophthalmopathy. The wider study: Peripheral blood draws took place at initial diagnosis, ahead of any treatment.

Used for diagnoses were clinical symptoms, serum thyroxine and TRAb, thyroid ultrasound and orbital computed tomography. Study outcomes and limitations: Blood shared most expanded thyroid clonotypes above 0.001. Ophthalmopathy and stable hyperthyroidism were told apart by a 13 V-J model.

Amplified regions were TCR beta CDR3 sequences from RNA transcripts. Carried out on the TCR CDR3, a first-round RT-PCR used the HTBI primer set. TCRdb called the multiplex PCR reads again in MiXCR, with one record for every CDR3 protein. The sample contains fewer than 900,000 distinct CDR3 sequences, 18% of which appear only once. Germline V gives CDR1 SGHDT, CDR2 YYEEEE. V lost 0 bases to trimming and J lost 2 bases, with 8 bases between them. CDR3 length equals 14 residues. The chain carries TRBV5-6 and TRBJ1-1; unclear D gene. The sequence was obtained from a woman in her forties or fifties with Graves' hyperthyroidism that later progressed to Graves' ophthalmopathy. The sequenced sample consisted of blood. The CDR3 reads CASSLGLTNTEAFF. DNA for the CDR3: TGTGCCAGCAGCTTGGGCTTGACCAACACTGAAGCTTTCTTT.